The 23 T cell receptor beta chains below come from one sample, sequenced in a study of T cells in localized non-small cell lung cancer. Data came from immunoSEQ multiplex PCR; TCRdb stores just in-frame clones and leaves some out. Among over 2,500 clones listed, approximately 33% were seen once. The source material was lung tumor tissue, sampled before any cancer treatment. The receptor set was obtained from a man aged 35 to 70 with stage I lung adenocarcinoma.

Only a few counts were recorded for this clone. The chain couples TRBV11-3 to TRBJ2-2, with 11 bases matching TRBD2. Germline loops: CDR1 SGHNT, CDR2 YENEEA. The V gene end was trimmed by 6 bases and the J gene end by 8 bases; junction bases not matched to a gene: 11. The CDR3 length is 16 residues. CDR3 sequence (DNA): TGTGCCAGCAGTTCCGGGACTAGCGGCCGACGAGGGGAGCTGTTTTTT. Protein product: CASSSGTSGRRGELFF.

Judged by abundance, this clone is medium-sized. The chain joins TRBV7-2 to TRBJ2-5; D might be TRBD2 (6 bases). CDR1 is SGHTA and CDR2 is FQGNSA in the germline V gene. V gave up 3 bases and J gave up 7 bases, with 12 bases separating them. This CDR3 has 13 residues. This chain's CDR3 is CASSFGGAGTQYF. The CDR3 DNA sequence: TGTGCCAGCAGCTTCGGAGGGGCCGGGACCCAGTACTTC.

The rearrangement joins TRBV28 to TRBJ2-3; possibly TRBD2 for D (6 bases). Germline values: CDR1 MDHEN, CDR2 SYDVKM. The CDR3 is made up of 16 amino acids. The V gene lost 5 bases and the J gene lost 2 bases, with 17 bases spanning the gap. The CDR3 DNA sequence: TGTGCCAGCAGTCACCCCCCGGGGGAGTTCACAGATACGCAGTATTTT. As protein: CASSHPPGEFTDTQYF. Full variable domain (missing parts from reference TRBV28 and TRBJ2-3): DVKVTQSSRYLVKRTGEKVFLECVQDMDHENMFWYRQDPGLGLRLIYFSYDVKMKEKGDIPEGYSVSREKKERFSLILESASTNQTSMYLCASSHPPGEFTDTQYFGPGTRLTVL.

In this sample, this clone turned up a few times. The rearrangement joins TRBV9 to TRBJ2-1, with 7 nucleotides matching TRBD2. This CDR3 is built from 14 residues. Per the germline V gene, CDR1 is SGDLS and CDR2 is YYNGEE. J gave up 4 bases and V 5 bases, and 6 bases lay outside the gene matches. CDR3 in DNA: TGTGCCAGCAGTGACTGGGAGGGGTACAATGAGCAGTTCTTC. Protein: CASSDWEGYNEQFF.

The chain employs TRBV19 and TRBJ2-1; 7 bases are a match to TRBD1. V trimming: 3 bases; J trimming: 4 bases; junction bases outside the gene matches: 6. Germline V gene sequence: CDR1 LNHDA, CDR2 SQIVND (reference sequence). The CDR3 spans 15 residues. The CDR3 spells CASSMTGSGYNEQFF. CDR3 sequence (DNA): TGTGCCAGTAGTATGACAGGGAGTGGGTACAATGAGCAGTTCTTC.

The table lists this clone with a few counts. At one of its ends the junction is not consistent with the germline gene, which may arise from a read error. The chain is built from TRBV11-3 and TRBJ2-7; D not certain. The CDR3 is made up of 14 amino acids. Germline values: CDR1 SGHNT, CDR2 YENEEA. DNA of the CDR3: TGTGCCAGCAGGTTAGGGATGGCGGACTACGAGCAGTACTTC. Its protein is CASRLGMADYEQYF.

This clone was observed a few times. This sequence joins TRBV6-8 and TRBJ2-1; 13 nucleotides line up with TRBD2. CDR3 length equals 15 residues. Germline V gene lookup returns CDR1 MNHGY and CDR2 SAAAGT. V trimming: 7 bases; J trimming: 4 bases; junction bases outside the gene matches: 4. CDR3 coding DNA: TGTGCCAGCATAGGGACTAGCGGGGAGTACAATGAGCAGTTCTTC. This encodes CASIGTSGEYNEQFF.

The V call is TRBV19, the J call TRBJ2-7; TRBD2 is a possible D gene (6 bases). This CDR3 contains 14 residues. Per germline, CDR1 LNHDA and CDR2 SQIVND (reference sequence). The V end was cut by 5 bases, the J end by 6 bases, with 17 bases between. CDR3 DNA sequence: TGTGCCAGTAGTGTCGCGGGACCCACTGCCGAGCAGTACTTC. Protein sequence: CASSVAGPTAEQYF.

This sequence joins TRBV6-8 and TRBJ1-1, with D unresolved. The CDR3 covers 15 residues. Germline V CDR1 and CDR2: MNHGY, SAAAGT. Trimming shortened V by 6 bases and J by 7 bases, and 21 bases separated the two germline ends. In nucleotides, the CDR3 is TGTGCCAGCAGAATTGGGAGTGTCGCCCCTGGTGAAGCTTTCTTT. Protein: CASRIGSVAPGEAFF.

There are a few counts of this clone. V usage is TRBV6-1 and J usage is TRBJ2-7; D tentatively fits TRBD1 or TRBD2 (5 bases each). The length of the CDR3 is 13 residues. Trimming removed 1 base at V and 2 bases at J, with 6 bases between. In germline, CDR1 is MNHNS, CDR2 SASEGT. The CDR3 loop is CASSEGGTYEQYF. The CDR3 region has the DNA TGTGCCAGCAGTGAAGGGGGGACCTACGAGCAGTACTTC.

This chain links TRBV28 with TRBJ2-7, with TRBD1 identical over 9 bases. Germline assignment: CDR1 MDHEN and CDR2 SYDVKM. V gave up 5 bases and J gave up 2 bases; unmatched junction bases: 7. The CDR3 is 15 amino acids. The CDR3 coding sequence is TGTGCCAGCAGTCAACAGGGGGCCGGAGCCTACGAGCAGTACTTC. It encodes CASSQQGAGAYEQYF.

V gene TRBV18 combines with J gene TRBJ1-2; 9 bases agree with TRBD1. With 3 bases clipped from V and 8 bases from J, the junction kept 4 bases outside the gene matches. The germline V gene has CDR1 KGHSH and CDR2 LQKENI. The CDR3 totals 13 residues. CDR3 sequence: CASSPGTGRGYTF. CDR3 nucleotide sequence: TGTGCCAGCTCACCCGGGACAGGGAGAGGCTACACCTTC.

The gene calls are TRBV6-1 and TRBJ1-4, with a possible D match to TRBD1 (5 bases). V lost 0 bases, J lost 5 bases, and 13 bases lay in between. CDR3 length: 16 residues. The germline V gene encodes CDR1 MNHNS and CDR2 SASEGT. CDR3 DNA: TGTGCCAGCAGTGAAGCAAAGACGGGGGTGAATGAAAAACTGTTTTTT. Its translation is CASSEAKTGVNEKLFF.

CDR3 coding DNA: TGCGCCAGCAGCTCCACCGGGACAGACCTTAAGCAGTATTTT. This codes for CASSSTGTDLKQYF. This chain connects TRBV5-1 to TRBJ2-3, with TRBD1 matching over 7 bases. V lost 3 bases, J lost 11 bases, and 12 bases stayed unmatched. Germline V gene sequence: CDR1 SGHRS, CDR2 YFSETQ. The CDR3 is 14 amino acids.

This rearrangement joins TRBV6-8 to TRBJ2-7; D unresolved. Germline CDR1 and CDR2: MNHGY and SAAAGT. CDR3 length equals 15 residues. Trimming took 0 bases from V and 2 from J, leaving 11 bases between them. The CDR3 here is CASSYSIGDAYEQYF. The CDR3 coding sequence is TGTGCCAGCAGTTACTCGATTGGAGATGCCTACGAGCAGTACTTC.

The table lists this clone with a few counts. This chain connects TRBV11-3 to TRBJ2-4; D possibly corresponds to TRBD2 (6 bases). With 1 base removed from V and 4 bases from J, the gap between germline ends came to 11 bases. The CDR3 has 15 amino acids. Per germline, CDR1 SGHNT and CDR2 YENEEA. The CDR3 protein is CASSLGPGTKNIQYF. Written as DNA, the CDR3 is TGTGCCAGCAGCTTAGGGCCCGGGACTAAAAACATTCAGTACTTC.

V is TRBV6-8 and J is TRBJ2-1; 10 nucleotides line up with TRBD1. Trimming at V came to 6 bases and at J to 7 bases, leaving 3 bases not matched to a gene. The germline CDR1 and CDR2 sequences are MNHGY and SAAAGT. The CDR3 is 13 residues long. CDR3 amino acids: CASSDRGPNEQFF. In DNA form, the CDR3 reads TGTGCCAGCAGCGACAGGGGGCCGAATGAGCAGTTCTTC.

This clone showed up just a few times. This rearrangement joins TRBV29-1 to TRBJ2-1; D not resolved. The CDR3 sequence is 13 residues long. The germline gives CDR1 SQVTM, CDR2 ANQGSEA. V was trimmed by 1 base and J by 6 bases, leaving 10 bases between them. CDR3 sequence reads: CSVEVGQVNEQFF. The CDR3 nucleotides are TGCAGCGTTGAAGTTGGGCAGGTCAATGAGCAGTTCTTC.

CDR3 coding DNA: TGTGCTAGTGGCTCAGGACAGGGTTCGGCAGATACGCAGTATTTT. This codes for CASGSGQGSADTQYF. The V and J genes are TRBV12-5 and TRBJ2-3, with TRBD1 matching over 8 bases. This CDR3 has 15 amino acids. The V and J ends lost 6 bases and 4 bases, in that order; junction bases with no gene match: 9. Germline assignment: CDR1 LGHNT and CDR2 FRNRAP.

CDR3 DNA: TGTGCCAGCAGCTTAGAGGCAGGCGTAGCGGCTGAAGCTTTCTTT. It encodes CASSLEAGVAAEAFF. The rearrangement joins TRBV11-3 to TRBJ1-1; the D is unclear. The germline V gene has CDR1 SGHNT and CDR2 YENEEA. This CDR3 is 15 amino acids long. V lost 0 bases to trimming and J lost 6 bases, with 14 bases between them.

In its sample, this clone was seen a few times. This sequence joins TRBV6-8 and TRBJ2-7, with D tentatively TRBD1 (6 bases). Germline V gene lookup returns CDR1 MNHGY and CDR2 SAAAGT. Deletions cut 5 bases from V and 2 bases from J, with 13 bases between. This CDR3 is built from 14 residues. The DNA for the CDR3 is TGTGCCAGCAGTGTAGGGACAAGTACCTACGAGCAGTACTTC. It codes for CASSVGTSTYEQYF.

This chain uses TRBV6-8 with TRBJ2-1; 13 bases match TRBD2. This CDR3 has 16 residues. From germline, CDR1 is MNHGY and CDR2 SAAAGT. The V gene end was trimmed by 2 bases and the J gene end by 8 bases; junction bases not matched to a gene: 6. The CDR3 spells CASSYPRTSGRHEQFF. The CDR3 DNA is TGTGCCAGCAGTTACCCGAGGACTAGCGGGAGACATGAGCAGTTCTTC.

This chain joins TRBV11-3 and TRBJ2-7; possible D gene TRBD1, 5 bases. Trimming pared 5 bases from V and 7 bases from J, leaving 18 bases between. Germline V gives CDR1 SGHNT, CDR2 YENEEA. The CDR3 sequence is 14 residues long. DNA of the CDR3: TGTGCCAGCAGCCCAGGACACCTATACGATGAGCAGTACTTC. This encodes CASSPGHLYDEQYF.